This TCR beta chain was retrieved from a study of CD8 T cells in Susac syndrome. Study in general: Susac syndrome patients were untreated, on corticosteroids with some adding intravenous immunoglobulin, or on intravenous immunoglobulin only.

The TEMRA cells underwent FACS enrichment, while the CD8+ and CD4+ T cells underwent negative isolation. This CDR3 contains 14 residues. Germline values: CDR1 SEHNR, CDR2 FQNEAQ (reference sequence). Between the trimmed V and J ends, which lost 5 bases and 4 bases, there was a span of 15 bases. RNA was extracted with the RNeasy kit, and a quantity of roughly 0.45 to 1 ug was reverse transcribed using random hexamers. Amplification of the TCR beta CDR3 was carried out by immunoSEQ multiplex PCR, which spanned a total of 54 Vbeta and 13 Jbeta segments. MiXCR, run by TCRdb on the immunoSEQ multiplex PCR reads, gives a single entry per CDR3 protein. The sample lists tens of thousands of distinct CDR3 sequences, 85% to 95% occurring once. This clonotype appeared a single time. Antigen unknown. General study points: Among active patients and in TEMRA cells, CD8+ clonal expansion in Susac reached its peak.

The chain recombines TRBV7-9 with TRBJ2-7; the D gene is possibly TRBD1 (6 bases). The source of this sequence is a human donor with Susac syndrome. The material sequenced was CD8+ T cells from PBMCs. Here the CDR3 DNA reads TGTGCCAGCAGCGAGACAGGTGTCCTTTACGAGCAGTACTTC. Protein sequence: CASSETGVLYEQYF.